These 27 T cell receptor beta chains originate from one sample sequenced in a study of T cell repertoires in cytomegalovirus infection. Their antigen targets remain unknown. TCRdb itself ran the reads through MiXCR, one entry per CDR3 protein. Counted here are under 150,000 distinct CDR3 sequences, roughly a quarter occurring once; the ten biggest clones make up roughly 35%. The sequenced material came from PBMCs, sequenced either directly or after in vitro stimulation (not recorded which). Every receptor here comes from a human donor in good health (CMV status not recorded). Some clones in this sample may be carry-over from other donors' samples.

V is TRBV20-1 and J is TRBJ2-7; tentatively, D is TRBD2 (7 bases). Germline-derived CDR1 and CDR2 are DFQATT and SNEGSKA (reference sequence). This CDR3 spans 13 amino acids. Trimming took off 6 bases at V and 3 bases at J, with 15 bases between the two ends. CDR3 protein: CSAPHGGHYEQYF. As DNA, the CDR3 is TGCAGTGCACCTCACGGGGGGCACTACGAGCAGTACTTC.

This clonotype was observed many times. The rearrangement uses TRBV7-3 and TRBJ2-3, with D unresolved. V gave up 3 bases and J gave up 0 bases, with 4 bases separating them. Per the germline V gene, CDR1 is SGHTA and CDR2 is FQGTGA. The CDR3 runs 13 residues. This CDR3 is CASSFSSTDTQYF. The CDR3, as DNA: TGTGCCAGCAGCTTTTCTAGCACAGATACGCAGTATTTT.

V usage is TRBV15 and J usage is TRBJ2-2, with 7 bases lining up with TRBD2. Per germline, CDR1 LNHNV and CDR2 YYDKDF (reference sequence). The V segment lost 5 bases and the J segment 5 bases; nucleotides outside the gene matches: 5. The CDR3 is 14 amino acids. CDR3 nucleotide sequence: TGTGCCACCAGCCCTGGGAGGGGAACCGGGGAGCTGTTTTTT. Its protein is CATSPGRGTGELFF.

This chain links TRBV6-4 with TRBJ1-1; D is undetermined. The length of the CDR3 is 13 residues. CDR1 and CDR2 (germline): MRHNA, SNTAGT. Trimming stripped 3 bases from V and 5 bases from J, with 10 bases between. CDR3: CASSESGGTEAFF. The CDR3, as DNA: TGTGCCAGCAGTGAATCTGGTGGGACTGAAGCTTTCTTT.

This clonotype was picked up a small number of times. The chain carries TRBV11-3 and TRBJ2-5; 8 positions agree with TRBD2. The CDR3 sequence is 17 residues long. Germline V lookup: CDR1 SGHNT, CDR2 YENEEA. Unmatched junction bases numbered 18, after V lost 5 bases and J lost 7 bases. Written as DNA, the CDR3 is TGTGCCAGCAGCCTCGGGGGGGGCGGGAGGCCCGTGGGGACCCAGTACTTC. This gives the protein CASSLGGGGRPVGTQYF.

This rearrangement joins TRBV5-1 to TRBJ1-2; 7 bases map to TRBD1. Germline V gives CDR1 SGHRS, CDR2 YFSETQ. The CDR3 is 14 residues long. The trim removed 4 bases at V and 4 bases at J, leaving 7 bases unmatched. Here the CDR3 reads CASSRGQRRYGYTF. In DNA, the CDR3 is TGCGCCAGCAGCCGGGGACAGCGTCGCTATGGCTACACCTTC.

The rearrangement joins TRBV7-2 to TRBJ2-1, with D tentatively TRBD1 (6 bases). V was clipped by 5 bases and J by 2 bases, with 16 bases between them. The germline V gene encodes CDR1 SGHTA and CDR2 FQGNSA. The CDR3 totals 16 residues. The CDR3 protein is CASSRSGATTYNEQFF. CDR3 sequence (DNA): TGTGCCAGCAGCCGATCAGGGGCCACCACCTACAATGAGCAGTTCTTC.

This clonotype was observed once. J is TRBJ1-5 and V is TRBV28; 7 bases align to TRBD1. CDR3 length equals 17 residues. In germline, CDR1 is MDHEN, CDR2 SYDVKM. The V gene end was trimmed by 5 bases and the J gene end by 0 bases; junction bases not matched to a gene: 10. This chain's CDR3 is CASSTTRDRYSNQPQHF. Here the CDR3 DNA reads TGTGCCAGCAGTACCACTCGGGACAGATATAGCAATCAGCCCCAGCATTTT. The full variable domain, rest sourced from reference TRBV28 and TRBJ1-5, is DVKVTQSSRYLVKRTGEKVFLECVQDMDHENMFWYRQDPGLGLRLIYFSYDVKMKEKGDIPEGYSVSREKKERFSLILESASTNQTSMYLCASSTTRDRYSNQPQHFGDGTRLSIL.

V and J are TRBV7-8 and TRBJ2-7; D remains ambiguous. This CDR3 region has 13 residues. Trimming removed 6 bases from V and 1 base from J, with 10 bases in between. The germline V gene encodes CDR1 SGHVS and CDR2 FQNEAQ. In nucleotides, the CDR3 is TGTGCCAGCAGTAAGGACGGATCCTACGAGCAGTACTTC. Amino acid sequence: CASSKDGSYEQYF.

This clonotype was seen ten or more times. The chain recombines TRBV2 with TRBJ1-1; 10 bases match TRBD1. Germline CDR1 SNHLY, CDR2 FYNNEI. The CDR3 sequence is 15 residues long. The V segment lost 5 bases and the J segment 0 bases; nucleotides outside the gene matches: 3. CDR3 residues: CASSPGQGLNTEAFF. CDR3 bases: TGTGCCAGCAGTCCGGGACAGGGGCTGAACACTGAAGCTTTCTTT.

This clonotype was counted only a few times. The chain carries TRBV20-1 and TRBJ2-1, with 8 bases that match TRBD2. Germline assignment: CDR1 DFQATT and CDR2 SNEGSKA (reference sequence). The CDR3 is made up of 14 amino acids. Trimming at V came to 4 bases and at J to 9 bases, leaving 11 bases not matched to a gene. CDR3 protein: CSANRPGLEIEQFF. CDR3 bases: TGCAGTGCTAATCGCCCGGGACTAGAGATTGAGCAGTTCTTC.

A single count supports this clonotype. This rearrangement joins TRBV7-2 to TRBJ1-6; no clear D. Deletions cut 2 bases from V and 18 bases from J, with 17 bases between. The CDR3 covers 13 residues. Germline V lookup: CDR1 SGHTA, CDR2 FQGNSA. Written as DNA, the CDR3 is TGTGCCAGCAGCTTATGGAGAAATTATACCCACCACTTT. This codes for CASSLWRNYTHHF. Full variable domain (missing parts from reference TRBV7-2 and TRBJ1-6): GAGVSQSPSNKVTEKGKDVELRCDPISGHTALYWYRQSLGQGLEFLIYFQGNSAPDKSGLPSDRFSAERTGGSVSTLTIQRTQQEDSAVYLCASSLWRNYTHHFGNGTRLTVT.

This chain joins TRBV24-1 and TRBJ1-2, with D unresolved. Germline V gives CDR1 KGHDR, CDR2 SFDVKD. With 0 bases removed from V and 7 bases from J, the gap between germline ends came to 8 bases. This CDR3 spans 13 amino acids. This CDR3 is CATSDLTVGGYTF. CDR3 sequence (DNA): TGTGCCACCAGTGATTTGACGGTTGGTGGCTACACCTTC.

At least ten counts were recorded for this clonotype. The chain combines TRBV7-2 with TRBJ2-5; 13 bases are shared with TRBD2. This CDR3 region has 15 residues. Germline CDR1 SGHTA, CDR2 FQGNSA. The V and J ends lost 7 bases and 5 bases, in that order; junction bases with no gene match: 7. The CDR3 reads CASKRTSGSMETQYF. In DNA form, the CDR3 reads TGTGCCAGCAAACGGACTAGCGGGAGTATGGAGACCCAGTACTTC. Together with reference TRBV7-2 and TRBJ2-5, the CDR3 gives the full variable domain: GAGVSQSPSNKVTEKGKDVELRCDPISGHTALYWYRQSLGQGLEFLIYFQGNSAPDKSGLPSDRFSAERTGGSVSTLTIQRTQQEDSAVYLCASKRTSGSMETQYFGPGTRLLVL.

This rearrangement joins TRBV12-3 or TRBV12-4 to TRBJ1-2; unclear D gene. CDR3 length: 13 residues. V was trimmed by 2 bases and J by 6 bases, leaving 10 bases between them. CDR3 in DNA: TGTGCCAGCAGTTTACACGGCCCGAATGGCTACACCTTC. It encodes CASSLHGPNGYTF.

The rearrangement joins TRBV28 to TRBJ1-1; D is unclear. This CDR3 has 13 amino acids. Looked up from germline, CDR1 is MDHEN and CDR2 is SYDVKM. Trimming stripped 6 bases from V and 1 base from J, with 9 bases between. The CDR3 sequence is CASRNSGNTEAFF. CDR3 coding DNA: TGTGCCAGCAGAAACTCCGGGAACACTGAAGCTTTCTTT.

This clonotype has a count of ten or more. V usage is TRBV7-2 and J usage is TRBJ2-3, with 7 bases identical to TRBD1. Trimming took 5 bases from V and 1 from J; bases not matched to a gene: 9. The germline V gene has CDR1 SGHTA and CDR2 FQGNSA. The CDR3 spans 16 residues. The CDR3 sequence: CASSPRQGRGTDTQYF. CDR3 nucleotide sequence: TGTGCCAGCAGCCCGCGACAGGGAAGAGGCACAGATACGCAGTATTTT.

CDR3 in amino acids: CASRSGRGTGELFF. The CDR3, as DNA: TGTGCCAGCAGGAGCGGGAGGGGGACCGGGGAGCTGTTTTTT. The chain joins TRBV27 to TRBJ2-2; 10 bases agree with TRBD2. Losses at the gene ends were 6 bases for V and 5 bases for J; bases not matched to a gene: 3. CDR3 size: 14 residues. CDR1 and CDR2 from the germline V gene are MNHEY and SMNVEV (reference sequence).

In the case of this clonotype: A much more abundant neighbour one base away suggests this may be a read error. CDR3 loop: CASSLKAWGPETQYF. CDR3 nucleotide sequence: TGTGCCAGCAGCTTGAAGGCCTGGGGACCAGAGACCCAGTACTTC. The rearrangement joins TRBV7-2 to TRBJ2-5; D assignment may be TRBD1 or TRBD2 (5 bases each). V was shortened by 3 bases and J by 4 bases, with 15 bases between the two germline ends. Germline CDR1 SGHTA, CDR2 FQGNSA. The CDR3 spans 15 residues.

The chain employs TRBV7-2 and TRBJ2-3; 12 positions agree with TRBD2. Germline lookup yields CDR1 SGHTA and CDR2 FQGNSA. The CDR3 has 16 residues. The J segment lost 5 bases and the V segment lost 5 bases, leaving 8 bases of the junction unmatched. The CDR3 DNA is TGTGCCAGCAGCGGGCCAGGACTAGCGGGAAGAGATACGCAGTATTTT. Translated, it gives CASSGPGLAGRDTQYF.

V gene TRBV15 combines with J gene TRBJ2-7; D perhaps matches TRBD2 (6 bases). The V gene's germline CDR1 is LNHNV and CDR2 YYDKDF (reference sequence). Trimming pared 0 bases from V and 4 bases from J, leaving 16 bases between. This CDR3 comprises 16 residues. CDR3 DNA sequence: TGTGCCACCAGCAGAGATTACGAAGCGGGTACGTACGAGCAGTACGTC. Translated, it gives CATSRDYEAGTYEQYV.

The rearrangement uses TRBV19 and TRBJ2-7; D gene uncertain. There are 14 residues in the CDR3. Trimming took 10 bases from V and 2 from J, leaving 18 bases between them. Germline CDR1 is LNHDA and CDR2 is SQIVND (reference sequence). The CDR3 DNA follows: TGTGCCAAAAACGGCAGTAGGAGCCCCTACGAGCAGTACGTC. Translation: CAKNGSRSPYEQYV.

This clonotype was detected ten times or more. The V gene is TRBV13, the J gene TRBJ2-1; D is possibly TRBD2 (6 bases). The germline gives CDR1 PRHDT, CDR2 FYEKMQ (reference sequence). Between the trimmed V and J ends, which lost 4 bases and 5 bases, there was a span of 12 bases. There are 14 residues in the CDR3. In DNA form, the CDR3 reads TGTGCCAGCAGCTCACCCTGGGGGGACAATGAGCAGTTCTTC. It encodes CASSSPWGDNEQFF.

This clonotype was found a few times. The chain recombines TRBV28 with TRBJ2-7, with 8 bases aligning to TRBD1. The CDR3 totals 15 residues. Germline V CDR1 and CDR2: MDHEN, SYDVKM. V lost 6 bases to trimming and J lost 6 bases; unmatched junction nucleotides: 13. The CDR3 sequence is CASSPLGQGPSEQYF. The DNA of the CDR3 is TGTGCCAGCAGCCCCCTAGGACAGGGCCCTTCCGAGCAGTACTTC.

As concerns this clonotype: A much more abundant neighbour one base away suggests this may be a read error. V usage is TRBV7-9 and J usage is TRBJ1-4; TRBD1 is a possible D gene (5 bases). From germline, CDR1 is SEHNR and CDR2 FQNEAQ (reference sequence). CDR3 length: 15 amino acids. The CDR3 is CGSSRYPGAREKLFF. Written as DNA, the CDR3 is TGTGGCAGCAGCCGATACCCCGGGGCTCGGGAAAAACTGTTTTTT.

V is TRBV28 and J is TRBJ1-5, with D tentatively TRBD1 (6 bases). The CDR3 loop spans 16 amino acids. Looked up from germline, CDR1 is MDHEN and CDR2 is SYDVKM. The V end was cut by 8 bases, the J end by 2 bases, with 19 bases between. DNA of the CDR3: TGTGCCAGCCACGACGGGGGCGCGTGGGGCAATCAGCCCCAGCATTTT. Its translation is CASHDGGAWGNQPQHF.

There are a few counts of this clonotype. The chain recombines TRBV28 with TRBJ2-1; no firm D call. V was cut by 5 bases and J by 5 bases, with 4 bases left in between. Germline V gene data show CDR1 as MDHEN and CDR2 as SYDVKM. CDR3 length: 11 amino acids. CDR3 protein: CASSVNNEQFF. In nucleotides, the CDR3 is TGTGCCAGCAGTGTAAACAATGAGCAGTTCTTC.